Given below is one TCR beta chain in context. The antigen it recognizes is unknown. Base quality data are lacking; no much larger clone is found one base away. This entry is derived from a study of cytomegalovirus exposure and HLA in healthy donors (dated 2017 in TCRdb). For context, the study as a whole: An earlier analysis of 550 to 700 of the donors reported 250 to 350 Gb of sequence data and some 100 million unique TCR beta sequences from roughly 200 million T cells. Roughly 300 gigabases of sequencing data and around 85 million unique TCR sequences made up an early release that covered about 640 HLA-typed donors. Of the 398 genotyped donors, approximately 82% fell in the genetic ancestry cluster associated with self-reported Caucasian donors. The study was designed to test whether signatures of past pathogen exposure could be identified by cataloging public T cell receptors. The study used immunosequencing to profile the T cell repertoires of 666 subjects and linked those repertoires to cytomegalovirus serostatus. Besides the first cohort of around 700 subjects, a separate validation cohort made up of around 120 different subjects was used. To predict cytomegalovirus infection status, the study brought together high-throughput TCR immunosequencing, statistical association of individual TCRs with disease status, and machine learning. A later analysis re-examined previously published TCR beta repertoires from hundreds of donors and added high-resolution HLA genotyping to investigate patterns of TCR occurrence. Rather than using new phenotypic data, the later analysis identified candidate immune exposures from TCR beta sequences and from how often those sequences occurred across donors. To decide whether each TCR beta V gene segment behaved as functional or pseudogenic, an earlier analysis of some 600 of the donors relied on high-throughput TCR beta sequencing. Donor age, sex, ethnicity and CMV serostatus were compiled together with the repertoire data. A later genetic analysis took genome-wide SNP genotypes for about 55% of the 666 donors and used that subset as a discovery cohort. All discovery cohort repertoires had been generated using a single sequencing platform. HLA typing included class I and class II loci at four-digit resolution. The number of typed donors differed by locus: about 629-640 for A, B, C, DRB1 and DQB1; roughly 510 for DQA1; approximately 600 for DPA1; and about 470 for DPB1. Roughly five DR-DQ haplotypes were handled as single units for association and clustering because linkage in the cohort was strong. Among under 450 genotyped donors of the cohort, an average of approximately 250,000 unique TCR beta nucleotide sequences were sequenced per donor, roughly a sixth of them non-productive. Overall results and qualifications from the work: The study gave a list of over 150 TCR beta chains associated with cytomegalovirus. In a later analysis, most CMV-associated TCR beta chains were found to appear HLA-restricted, with HLA associations seemingly driven largely by CMV exposure. In a later genetic analysis, fewer N-insertions in productive TCRs were reported among donors in an Asian-associated ancestry cluster than the 666-donor mean. In both the original and validation cohorts, the classifier was reported to diagnose cytomegalovirus status with high specificity and sensitivity. A cluster of highly shared sequence variants was judged likely to be a technical artifact of the sequencing pipeline. In this cohort, only TCR beta chains were sequenced, and detectable features were limited by the absence of alpha or paired-chain data. While some public TCRs were present in many individuals, most TCR sequences turned up only very rarely across donors. Linkage disequilibrium might explain the correlated functional status among segregating V segments, but an unknown experimental factor could not be excluded. The authors suggested that the approach could potentially be extended to other disease states and immunological phenotypes. A later genetic analysis associated a missense DCLRE1C variant with V-gene and J-gene trimming of TCR beta chains, and an independent cohort replicated the association. Over 15 rarely observed V segments, including chromosome 9 orphons, were excluded from the earlier analysis of 550 to 700 of the donors because counts were too low. When HLA alleles, especially DR and DQ, strongly co-occurred, TCR associations were difficult to assign to individual alleles. A later analysis found that HLA-associated TCR beta chains were more clonally expanded and had lower generation probabilities than equally common non-associated chains. In vitro tests confirmed that a few of the cytomegalovirus-associated TCR beta chains recognize cytomegalovirus antigens. An earlier analysis of 587 of the donors showed that most TCR beta V segments appeared in productive rearrangements either about 90% or about 30% of the time, which broadly matched IMGT annotations. A later analysis reported that several top co-occurrence clusters appeared linked to parvovirus B19, influenza, CMV and Epstein-Barr virus. Presence/absence analyses assumed roughly uniform sequencing depth across donors, an assumption that may not hold. A further reported finding was that TCR beta sequences accurately predicted the HLA-A and HLA-B alleles for most subjects in the first cohort. HLA typing was unavailable for some donors at each locus, so association tests used only the typed subset. For the cohort, immune exposure information was limited to CMV serostatus. Some IMGT-functional V segments, including TRBV6-2 and TRBV6-3, could not be told apart with the 87-base-pair reads, so those segments were excluded. A later analysis found that TCR association rates varied across HLA loci, with DRB1 alleles showing the most associated TCRs and HLA-C alleles the fewest. At a false discovery rate of 0.05, a later analysis linked around 17,000 TCR beta sequences to specific HLA alleles.

In total, approximately 610 healthy bone marrow donors made up the cohort. At the time of sampling, all cohort members were nominally healthy, though unrecorded immune exposures were likely present. The donor tested CMV seronegative and was one of the 352 seronegative cohort members. Every donor gave a peripheral blood sample, and the peripheral blood mononuclear cells from that sample were used for TCR beta sequencing. The Qiagen DNeasy Blood Extraction Kit was used to extract genomic DNA from the blood cell samples. The CDR3 sequence holds 15 residues, the cysteine and phenylalanine included. Of all the DNA, just the CDR3 is kept, 45 bases in frame from base 1. Looking up the germline V gene (reference sequence) yields CDR1 SEHNR and CDR2 FQNEAQ. V loses 0 bases of germline sequence and J loses 5 bases, and the interval between the two ends is 12 bases. The method was the immunoSEQ multiplex PCR assay. The multiplex PCR relied on a mix of 60 forward primers for TCR Vbeta segments and 13 reverse primers for TCR Jbeta segments. The CDR3 region of rearranged TCR beta genes was amplified from genomic DNA with a multiplex PCR assay. The Illumina HiSeq System was used to sequence the amplified TCR beta libraries as 87-base-pair reads. As for the original processing: A later analysis counted approximately 76 million unique TCR beta chains across the 550 to 800 repertoires, and 10 million to 12 million of these chains were shared by at least two donors. To remove PCR and sequencing errors, raw reads were error-corrected and collapsed into unique sequences using a nearest-neighbor algorithm that merged closely related sequences. V, D and J gene segments were assigned by aligning CDR3 sequences to IMGT reference sequences. Each retained sequence needed at least a six-nucleotide match to both a V gene segment and a J gene segment. A rearrangement counted as productive if the CDR3 had no stop codons and remained in frame with V and J, and every other rearrangement counted as non-productive. CDR3 was defined by IMGT convention, running from the second conserved V-encoded cysteine to the conserved J-encoded phenylalanine. In an earlier analysis of more than 550 of the donors, sequences lacking an unambiguous match to a single V gene segment were excluded. In an earlier analysis of a few hundred of the donors, V segments were called functional above 56.7% productive rearrangements and were called segregating when the between-donor standard deviation exceeded 5%. To diagnose cytomegalovirus status from the catalog of TCR beta chain sequences, a statistical classification framework was built. V and J gene assignment, in a later analysis, came from comparing TCR nucleotide sequences with IMGT/GENE-DB human TR gene sequences. The TCRdist pipeline was used in a later analysis to assign CDR3 sequences and most-parsimonious VDJ recombination scenarios. In a later analysis, each TCR beta chain was defined by its CDR3 amino acid sequence together with its V-gene family, and reads without a unique V-gene family were excluded. In a later analysis, nearly 600 highly shared, low-generation-probability nucleotide sequences were removed to address suspected cross-contamination and a sequencing artifact. In a later analysis, a clonal expansion index for each public chain was calculated from normalized within-repertoire ranks of inferred template counts. In a later analysis, generation probabilities were computed using a VDJ recombination model fitted to out-of-frame rearrangements, and the results were checked against IGoR. Hypergeometric tests were used in a later analysis to score TCR-TCR, TCR-HLA and TCR-CMV co-occurrence, with a repertoire-size bias correction applied to the TCR pairs. A later analysis estimated false discovery rates by permuting HLA or CMV assignments 20 times. In a later analysis, co-occurring TCRs were grouped with DBSCAN, and TCRdist sequence similarity was added when clustering was performed within HLA-allele-positive subsets. Repertoires with fewer than 30,000 or more than 120,000 public chains, plus five repertoires with anomalous nucleotide sharing, were excluded from co-occurrence clustering. TCRdb holds this immuneACCESS table with in-frame rearrangements only. Some clones are missing; in checked studies, unresolved V genes explain under half, and the rest has no known cause. V and J calls and clone size follow that table, whereas D and trimming were derived from the DNA. This sample is represented by 100,000 or so clones; approximately 70% of them were singletons. Clones ranked in the top ten supply about 2.5% of the sample.

The sample taken for sequencing was PBMCs. This receptor was obtained from a man aged 50-60 years in good health and CMV-seronegative. The chain links TRBV7-9 with TRBJ2-3, and the D gene may be TRBD2, 7 bases matching. The nucleotide sequence is TGTGCCAGCAGCTTAGCGGGGGGGCCTGTAGATACGCAGTATTTT. The encoded protein is CASSLAGGPVDTQYF.